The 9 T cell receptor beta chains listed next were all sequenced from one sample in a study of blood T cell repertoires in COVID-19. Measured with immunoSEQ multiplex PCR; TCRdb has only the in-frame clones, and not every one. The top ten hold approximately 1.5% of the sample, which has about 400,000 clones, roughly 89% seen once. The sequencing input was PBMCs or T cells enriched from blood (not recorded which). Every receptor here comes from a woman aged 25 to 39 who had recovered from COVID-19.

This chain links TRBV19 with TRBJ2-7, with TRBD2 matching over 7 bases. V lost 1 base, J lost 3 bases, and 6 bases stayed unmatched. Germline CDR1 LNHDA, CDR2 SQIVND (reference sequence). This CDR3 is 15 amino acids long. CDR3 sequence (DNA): TGTGCCAGTAGTATAGTGGGGGGGAAAAGCTACGAGCAGTACTTC. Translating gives CASSIVGGKSYEQYF.

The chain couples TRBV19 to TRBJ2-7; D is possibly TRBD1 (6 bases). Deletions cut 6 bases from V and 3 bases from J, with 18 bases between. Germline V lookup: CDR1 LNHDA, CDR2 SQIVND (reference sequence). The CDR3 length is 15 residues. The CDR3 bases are TGTGCCAGTAGCCCAGGTGGGACACCGTACTACGAGCAGTACTTC. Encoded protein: CASSPGGTPYYEQYF.

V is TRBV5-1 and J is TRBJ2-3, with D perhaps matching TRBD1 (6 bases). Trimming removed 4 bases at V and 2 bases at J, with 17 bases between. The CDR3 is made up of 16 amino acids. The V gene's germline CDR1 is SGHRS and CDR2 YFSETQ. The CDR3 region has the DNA TGCGCCAGCAGCCCTGGCCACAGGGCCATCACAGATACGCAGTATTTT. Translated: CASSPGHRAITDTQYF.

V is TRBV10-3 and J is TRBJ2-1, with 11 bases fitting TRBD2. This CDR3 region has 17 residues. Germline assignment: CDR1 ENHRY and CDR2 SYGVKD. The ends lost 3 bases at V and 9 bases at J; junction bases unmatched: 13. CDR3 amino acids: CAISELAGEKGVGEQFF. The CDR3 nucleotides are TGTGCCATCAGTGAACTAGCGGGAGAGAAAGGGGTGGGTGAGCAGTTCTTC.

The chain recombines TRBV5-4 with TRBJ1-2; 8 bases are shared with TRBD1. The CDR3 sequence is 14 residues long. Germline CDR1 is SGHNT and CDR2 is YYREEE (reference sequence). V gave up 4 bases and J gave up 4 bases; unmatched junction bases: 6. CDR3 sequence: CASSRTGYSYGYTF. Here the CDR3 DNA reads TGTGCCAGCAGCAGGACAGGGTACAGCTATGGCTACACCTTC. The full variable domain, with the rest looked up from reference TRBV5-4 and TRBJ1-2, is ETGVTQSPTHLIKTRGQQVTLRCSSQSGHNTVSWYQQALGQGPQFIFQYYREEENGRGNFPPRFSGLQFPNYSSELNVNALELDDSALYLCASSRTGYSYGYTFGSGTRLTVV.

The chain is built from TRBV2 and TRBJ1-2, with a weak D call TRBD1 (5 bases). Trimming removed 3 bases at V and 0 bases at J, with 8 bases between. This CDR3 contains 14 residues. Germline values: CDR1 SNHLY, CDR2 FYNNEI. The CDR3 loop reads CASSDDRSNYGYTF. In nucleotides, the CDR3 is TGTGCCAGCAGTGACGACAGATCTAACTATGGCTACACCTTC.

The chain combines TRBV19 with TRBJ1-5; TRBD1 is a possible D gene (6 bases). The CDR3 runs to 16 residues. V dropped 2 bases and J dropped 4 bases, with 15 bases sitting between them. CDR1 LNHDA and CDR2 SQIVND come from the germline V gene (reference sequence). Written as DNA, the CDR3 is TGTGCCAGTAGTATACAGGGGCCCCCAGCAAATCAGCCCCAGCATTTT. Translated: CASSIQGPPANQPQHF.

The CDR3: CASSEQVSSGNTIYF. The CDR3 DNA reads TGTGCCAGCAGTGAGCAGGTGTCCTCTGGAAACACCATATATTTT. The V call is TRBV6-1, the J call TRBJ1-3; D gene unclear. Per the germline V gene, CDR1 is MNHNS and CDR2 is SASEGT. This CDR3 region has 15 residues. The ends were cut back, 3 bases at V and 0 bases at J, with 9 bases in the middle.

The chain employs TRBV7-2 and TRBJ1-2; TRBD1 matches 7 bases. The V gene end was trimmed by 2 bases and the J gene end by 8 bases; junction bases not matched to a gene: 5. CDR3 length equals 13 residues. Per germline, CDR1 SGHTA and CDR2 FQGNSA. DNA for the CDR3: TGTGCCAGCAGCTTAAGAGGGGGCGACGGCTACACCTTC. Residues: CASSLRGGDGYTF.